This T cell receptor (beta chain) was profiled in a study of control samples from healthy donors and cancer patients. TCRdb's table, derived via immunoSEQ multiplex PCR, lists solely in-frame clones and lacks some. The sample lists almost 90,000 clones, over 75% occurring once. Sequenced material: blood. This sequence originates from a woman aged 35 to 49 in good health.

The CDR3 region is CASSPGRTGDYGYTF. CDR3 sequence (DNA): TGTGCCAGCTCACCGGGACGGACAGGGGACTATGGCTACACCTTC. The chain couples TRBV18 to TRBJ1-2, with TRBD1 matching over 9 bases. The CDR3 runs 15 residues. V was pared by 3 bases and J by 3 bases, with 5 bases of the junction left unmatched. CDR1 is KGHSH and CDR2 is LQKENI in the germline V gene.